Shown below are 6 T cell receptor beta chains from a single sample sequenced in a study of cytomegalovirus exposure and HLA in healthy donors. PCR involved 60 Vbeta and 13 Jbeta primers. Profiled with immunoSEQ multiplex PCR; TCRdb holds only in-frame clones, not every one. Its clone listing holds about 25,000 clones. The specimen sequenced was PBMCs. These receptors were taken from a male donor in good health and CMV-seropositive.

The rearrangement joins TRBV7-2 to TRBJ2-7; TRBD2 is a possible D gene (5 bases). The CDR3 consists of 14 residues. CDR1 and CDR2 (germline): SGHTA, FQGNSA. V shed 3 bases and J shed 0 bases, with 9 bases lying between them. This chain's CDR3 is CASSFRDSSYEQYF. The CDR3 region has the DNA TGTGCCAGCAGCTTTCGGGATTCCTCCTACGAGCAGTACTTC.

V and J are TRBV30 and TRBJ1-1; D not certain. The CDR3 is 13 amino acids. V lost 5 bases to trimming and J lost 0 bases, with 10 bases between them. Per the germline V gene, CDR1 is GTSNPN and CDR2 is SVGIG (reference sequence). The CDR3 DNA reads TGTGCCTGGCAAAACTTCATGAACACTGAAGCTTTCTTT. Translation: CAWQNFMNTEAFF.

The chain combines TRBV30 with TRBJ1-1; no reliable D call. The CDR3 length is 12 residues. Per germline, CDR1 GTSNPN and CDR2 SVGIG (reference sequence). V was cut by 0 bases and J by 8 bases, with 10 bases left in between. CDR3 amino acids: CAWSVRRAEAFF. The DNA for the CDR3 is TGTGCCTGGAGTGTACGGAGGGCGGAAGCTTTCTTT.

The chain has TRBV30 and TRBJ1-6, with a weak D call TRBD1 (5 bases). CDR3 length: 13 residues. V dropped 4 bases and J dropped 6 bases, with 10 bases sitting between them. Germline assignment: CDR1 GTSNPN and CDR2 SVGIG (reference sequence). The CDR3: CAWTMGRNSPLHF. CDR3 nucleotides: TGTGCCTGGACCATGGGGCGTAATTCACCCCTCCACTTT.

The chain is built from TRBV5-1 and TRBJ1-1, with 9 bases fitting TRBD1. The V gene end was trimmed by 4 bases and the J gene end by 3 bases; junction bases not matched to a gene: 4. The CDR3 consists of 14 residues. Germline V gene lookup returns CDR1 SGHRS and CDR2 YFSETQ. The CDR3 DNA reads TGCGCCAGCAGCAAGGACAGGGGACACACTGAAGCTTTCTTT. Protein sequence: CASSKDRGHTEAFF.

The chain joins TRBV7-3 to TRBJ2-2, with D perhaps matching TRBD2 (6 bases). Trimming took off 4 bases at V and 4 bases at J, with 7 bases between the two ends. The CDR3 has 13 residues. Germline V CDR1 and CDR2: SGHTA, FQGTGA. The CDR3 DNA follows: TGTGCCAGCAGCTCTAGCGCCACCGGGGAGCTGTTTTTT. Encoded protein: CASSSSATGELFF.